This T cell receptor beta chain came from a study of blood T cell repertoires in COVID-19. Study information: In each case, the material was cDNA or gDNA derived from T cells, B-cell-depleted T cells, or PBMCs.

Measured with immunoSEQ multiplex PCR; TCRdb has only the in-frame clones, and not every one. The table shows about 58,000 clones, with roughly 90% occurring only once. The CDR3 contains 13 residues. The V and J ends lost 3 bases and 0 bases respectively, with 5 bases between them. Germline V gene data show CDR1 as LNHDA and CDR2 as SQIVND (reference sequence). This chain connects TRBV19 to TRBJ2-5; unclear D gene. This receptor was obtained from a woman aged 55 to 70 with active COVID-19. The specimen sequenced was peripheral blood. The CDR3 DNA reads TGTGCCAGTAGTATGGGCAACCAAGAGACCCAGTACTTC. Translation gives CASSMGNQETQYF.